These 14 T cell receptor beta chains originate from one sample sequenced in a study of OX40 agonist ivuxolimab in advanced cancers. Assay used: immunoSEQ multiplex PCR; TCRdb lists only in-frame clones, some missing. The sample shows about 96,000 clones, approximately 80% of them seen only once. Sample: CD4+ or CD8+ T cells sorted from blood, taken in a trial of the OX40 agonist ivuxolimab. The receptors originated from an adult with an advanced solid tumor such as melanoma, head and neck, liver or kidney cancer.

The J gene is TRBJ2-7, the V gene TRBV4-1; 7 bases fit TRBD1. This CDR3 is 15 amino acids long. Germline CDR1 and CDR2: MGHRA and YSYEKL. The trim removed 4 bases at V and 2 bases at J, leaving 8 bases unmatched. CDR3 sequence: CASSPLRQGAYEQYF. CDR3 bases: TGCGCCAGCAGCCCCCTAAGGCAGGGGGCCTACGAGCAGTACTTC.

The chain uses TRBV10-3 and TRBJ1-2; 7 bases are shared with TRBD1. CDR3 length equals 14 residues. The J segment lost 0 bases and the V segment lost 5 bases, leaving 3 bases of the junction unmatched. Germline values: CDR1 ENHRY, CDR2 SYGVKD. CDR3 nucleotide sequence: TGTGCCATCAGTCGACAGGGAGCTAACTATGGCTACACCTTC. Its translation: CAISRQGANYGYTF.

The V call is TRBV15, the J call TRBJ2-7; the D is unclear. V dropped 7 bases and J dropped 3 bases, with 16 bases sitting between them. In germline, CDR1 is LNHNV, CDR2 YYDKDF (reference sequence). This CDR3 has 14 amino acids. For the CDR3, the DNA is TGTGCCACCACGCCGGACCACAGTTACTACGAGCAGTACTTC. This translates into CATTPDHSYYEQYF.

This chain joins TRBV11-3 and TRBJ2-3; no firm D call. From germline, CDR1 is SGHNT and CDR2 YENEEA. Trimming took off 0 bases at V and 4 bases at J, with 5 bases between the two ends. This CDR3 region has 13 residues. This CDR3 is CASSLDYPDTQYF. In DNA form, the CDR3 reads TGTGCCAGCAGCTTAGATTACCCAGATACGCAGTATTTT.

V and J are TRBV10-3 and TRBJ2-5; D might be TRBD2 (6 bases). Looked up from germline, CDR1 is ENHRY and CDR2 is SYGVKD. The CDR3 extends over 13 amino acids. Trimming stripped 5 bases from V and 2 bases from J, with 9 bases between. CDR3: CAISYGGQETQYF. The CDR3 nucleotides read TGTGCCATCAGTTATGGGGGGCAAGAGACCCAGTACTTC.

The chain uses TRBV7-8 and TRBJ2-7, with D possibly TRBD1 on 5 matching bases. V was cut by 2 bases and J by 1 base, with 6 bases left in between. This CDR3 has 13 residues. CDR1 and CDR2 (germline): SGHVS, FQNEAQ. The CDR3 DNA sequence: TGTGCCAGCAGCTTAAGGGGATCCTACGAGCAGTACTTC. Translation gives CASSLRGSYEQYF.

Only one count was recorded for this clone. CDR3: CASSQLKGGGVYNEQFF. In nucleotides, the CDR3 is TGCGCCAGCAGCCAATTGAAGGGCGGGGGAGTCTACAATGAGCAGTTCTTC. The gene calls are TRBV4-1 and TRBJ2-1, with TRBD2 identical over 7 bases. The CDR3 spans 17 residues. Germline V gene data show CDR1 as MGHRA and CDR2 as YSYEKL. V shed 2 bases and J 3 bases; nucleotides not matched to a gene: 10.

The CDR3 spells CASSQTRDRGSEQYF. CDR3 DNA: TGCGCCAGCAGCCAGACTCGGGACAGGGGGTCCGAGCAGTACTTC. The rearrangement uses TRBV4-1 and TRBJ2-7; TRBD1 aligns across 11 bases. Germline CDR1 and CDR2: MGHRA and YSYEKL. J was trimmed by 6 bases and V by 3 bases; bases with no gene match: 7. This CDR3 region has 15 residues.

The gene calls are TRBV19 and TRBJ1-1; D is uncertain. The CDR3 is made up of 12 amino acids. Germline V gene sequence: CDR1 LNHDA, CDR2 SQIVND (reference sequence). Trimming stripped 3 bases from V and 5 bases from J, with 7 bases between. The CDR3 protein is CASSMGLTEAFF. As DNA, the CDR3 is TGTGCCAGTAGTATGGGATTGACTGAAGCTTTCTTT.

The chain uses TRBV18 and TRBJ2-5, with D hard to call. The V end lost 4 bases, the J end lost 0 bases, and 3 bases lay between the germline ends. CDR1 is KGHSH and CDR2 is LQKENI in the germline V gene. The length of the CDR3 is 12 residues. This CDR3 reads CASSLYQETQYF. The DNA of the CDR3 is TGTGCCAGCTCACTCTACCAAGAGACCCAGTACTTC.

V is TRBV28 and J is TRBJ1-2; the D gene is possibly TRBD1 (5 bases). Germline V gene data show CDR1 as MDHEN and CDR2 as SYDVKM. CDR3 length equals 13 residues. The V and J ends lost 4 bases and 3 bases respectively, with 9 bases between them. The CDR3 spells CASSSRGDYGYTF. DNA of the CDR3: TGTGCCAGCAGTTCAAGGGGCGACTATGGCTACACCTTC.

This clone has a single count. The chain links TRBV19 to TRBJ1-1; TRBD1 is a possible D gene (5 bases). Germline CDR1 LNHDA, CDR2 SQIVND (reference sequence). V lost 7 bases and J 6 bases, leaving 21 bases between the germline ends. The length of the CDR3 is 15 residues. CDR3 DNA: TGTGCCAGTACCCCGGCGCAGGGACGAAGCGCTGAAGCTTTCTTT. It specifies CASTPAQGRSAEAFF.

V is TRBV28 and J is TRBJ2-6, with 10 bases that match TRBD1. The length of the CDR3 is 20 residues. Germline CDR1 MDHEN, CDR2 SYDVKM. Germline trimming cut 5 bases from V and 0 bases from J; bases unmatched to any gene: 13. In DNA, the CDR3 is TGTGCCAGCAGTCCCCTTATTCCGGGACAGGGGTTCTCTGGGGCCAACGTCCTGACTTTC. It yields the protein CASSPLIPGQGFSGANVLTF.

The chain joins TRBV9 to TRBJ2-1; D remains ambiguous. CDR1 is SGDLS and CDR2 is YYNGEE in the germline V gene. V was shortened by 0 bases and J by 5 bases, with 12 bases between the two germline ends. CDR3 length: 15 amino acids. CDR3 nucleotide sequence: TGTGCCAGCAGCGTAGGAGGCCAGAACCACAATGAGCAGTTCTTC. Translation: CASSVGGQNHNEQFF.